This is a list of T cell receptor beta chains from one sample in a study of vaccination and CD4 T cells after COVID-19. Antigens of these TCRs are unknown. TCRdb recomputed calls from the PCR reads with MiXCR, one row per CDR3 protein. Of over 12,000 distinct CDR3 sequences listed, roughly 53% were seen once; the top ten hold over 12%. Source material: CD4+ T cells from blood, cultured in vitro. These receptors all come from a human donor who had recovered from COVID-19. Each CDR3 is given with its conserved first and last residue. The D gene is left open where the match is weak. Size is omitted from some rows. Given values are once, few, many or a class for expanded clones.

V: TRBV20-1; J: TRBJ2-3; size: few; D: .; CDR3: CSARGGVTQYF; DNA: TGCAGTGCTAGAGGGGGTGTTACGCAGTATTTT
V: TRBV4-2; J: TRBJ2-1; size: .; D: TRBD2; CDR3: CASSQGPPTGTSGRSYNEQFF; DNA: TGTGCCAGCAGCCAAGGTCCCCCCACCGGGACTAGCGGGAGGTCCTACAATGAGCAGTTCTTC
V: TRBV6-1; J: TRBJ2-7; size: .; D: .; CDR3: CASTSIVSSYEQYF; DNA: TGTGCCAGCACCAGTATAGTGAGCTCCTACGAGCAGTACTTC
V: TRBV27; J: TRBJ2-7; size: few; D: TRBD2; CDR3: CASSLLAGSSYEQYF; DNA: TGTGCCAGCAGTTTACTAGCGGGGAGCTCCTACGAGCAGTACTTC
V: TRBV2; J: TRBJ2-2; size: .; D: .; CDR3: CASSEFSGGELFF; DNA: TGTGCCAGCAGTGAATTTAGCGGCGGGGAGCTGTTTTTT
V: TRBV6-1; J: TRBJ2-2; size: once; D: TRBD2; CDR3: CASGALAGGYTGELFF; DNA: TGTGCCAGCGGGGCGTTAGCGGGAGGCTACACCGGGGAGCTGTTTTTT
V: TRBV5-4; J: TRBJ1-2; size: few; D: .; CDR3: CASSEGTYGYTF; DNA: TGTGCCAGCAGCGAGGGGACGTATGGCTACACCTTC
V: TRBV7-2; J: TRBJ2-4; size: once; D: TRBD2; CDR3: CASSKRDRSKNIQYF; DNA: TGTGCCAGCAGCAAGCGGGATAGGTCCAAAAACATTCAGTACTTC
V: TRBV14; J: TRBJ1-2; size: .; D: .; CDR3: CASSQMQGNGYTF; DNA: TGTGCCAGCAGCCAGATGCAGGGGAATGGCTACACCTTC
V: TRBV18; J: TRBJ2-7; size: few; D: TRBD1; CDR3: CASSPGQGLYEQYF; DNA: TGTGCCAGCTCACCGGGACAGGGATTGTACGAGCAGTACTTC
V: TRBV28; J: TRBJ2-1; size: .; D: .; CDR3: CASSLAGAQVSYNEQFF; DNA: TGCGCCAGCAGTTTGGCAGGGGCACAAGTCTCCTACAATGAGCAGTTCTTC
V: TRBV19; J: TRBJ1-3; size: .; D: TRBD1; CDR3: CASRGTASGNTIYF; DNA: TGTGCCAGTAGGGGGACAGCCTCTGGAAACACCATATATTTT
V: TRBV24-1; J: TRBJ2-2; size: .; D: .; CDR3: CATSDLGRGGAGELFF; DNA: TGTGCCACCAGTGATTTAGGGAGAGGAGGCGCCGGGGAGCTGTTTTTT
V: TRBV7-8; J: TRBJ1-1; size: .; D: .; CDR3: CASSLVVRRTEAFF; DNA: TGTGCCAGCAGCTTAGTGGTCAGACGAACTGAAGCTTTCTTT
V: TRBV6-2/TRBV6-3; J: TRBJ2-7; size: .; D: .; CDR3: CASSALAPEQYF; DNA: TGTGCCAGCAGTGCTCTAGCGCCCGAGCAGTACTTC
V: TRBV28; J: TRBJ2-1; size: .; D: .; CDR3: CATSVFYNEQFF; DNA: TGTGCCACCTCAGTTTTTTACAATGAGCAGTTCTTC
V: TRBV6-1; J: TRBJ1-5; size: .; D: .; CDR3: CASSPTSVPQHF; DNA: TGTGCCAGCAGCCCCACGAGCGTGCCCCAGCATTTT
V: TRBV7-9; J: TRBJ1-2; size: .; D: .; CDR3: CASSPRAGNGYTF; DNA: TGTGCCAGCAGCCCCCGGGCGGGAAATGGCTACACCTTC
V: TRBV11-1; J: TRBJ2-5; size: .; D: .; CDR3: CASSRGYRETQYF; DNA: TGTGCCAGCAGCCGCGGATACCGAGAGACCCAGTACTTC
V: TRBV6-1; J: TRBJ2-7; size: few; D: .; CDR3: CASRPRTPSYEQYF; DNA: TGTGCCAGCAGACCCAGGACACCCTCCTACGAGCAGTACTTC
V: TRBV6-1; J: TRBJ1-2; size: .; D: .; CDR3: CASSVDSYPNYGYTF; DNA: TGTGCCAGCAGCGTCGACAGTTACCCCAACTATGGCTACACCTTC
V: TRBV7-9; J: TRBJ1-1; size: .; D: .; CDR3: CASSLEGWGGNTEAFF; DNA: TGTGCCAGCAGCTTAGAGGGGTGGGGAGGGAACACTGAAGCTTTCTTT
V: TRBV7-8; J: TRBJ2-3; size: few; D: .; CDR3: CASSGRQDQAEYF; DNA: TGTGCCAGCAGCGGCCGACAGGATCAGGCGGAGTATTTT
V: TRBV18; J: TRBJ2-2; size: .; D: .; CDR3: CASSPPRAAYGELFF; DNA: TGTGCCAGCTCACCACCAAGGGCAGCTTACGGGGAGCTGTTTTTT
V: TRBV7-9; J: TRBJ2-1; size: once; D: TRBD2; CDR3: CASSLWTSGRRSLYNEQFF; DNA: TGTGCCAGCAGCCTTTGGACTAGCGGGAGGAGATCCCTATACAATGAGCAGTTCTTC
V: TRBV6-4; J: TRBJ2-2; size: .; D: TRBD2; CDR3: CASSVAGGDTGELFF; DNA: TGTGCCAGCAGTGTAGCGGGAGGGGACACCGGGGAGCTGTTTTTT
V: TRBV19; J: TRBJ1-5; size: .; D: .; CDR3: CASRPTGNTRFDNQPQHF; DNA: TGTGCCAGTAGACCTACAGGGAATACCCGATTTGACAATCAGCCCCAGCATTTT
V: TRBV20-1; J: TRBJ2-1; size: .; D: TRBD2; CDR3: CSAPGPLADSYNEQFF; DNA: TGCAGTGCCCCGGGGCCGCTAGCGGACTCCTACAATGAGCAGTTCTTC
V: TRBV28; J: TRBJ2-7; size: .; D: TRBD1; CDR3: CASSGRRTGAGEQYF; DNA: TGTGCCAGCAGTGGTCGCCGGACAGGGGCAGGCGAGCAGTACTTC
V: TRBV2; J: TRBJ2-5; size: .; D: .; CDR3: CASRQGLGETQYF; DNA: TGTGCCAGCAGACAGGGACTGGGGGAGACCCAGTACTTC
V: TRBV12-3/TRBV12-4; J: TRBJ1-2; size: .; D: .; CDR3: CASSFAGTDGYTF; DNA: TGTGCCAGCAGTTTCGCAGGGACGGATGGCTACACCTTC
V: TRBV15; J: TRBJ2-2; size: once; D: .; CDR3: CATESANTGELFF; DNA: TGTGCCACCGAGTCAGCGAACACCGGGGAGCTGTTTTTT
V: TRBV20-1; J: TRBJ2-1; size: .; D: .; CDR3: CSARRGSGEQFF; DNA: TGCAGTGCTAGACGCGGGTCCGGTGAGCAGTTCTTC
V: TRBV20-1; J: TRBJ2-1; size: few; D: TRBD2; CDR3: CSARGLAGDEQFF; DNA: TGCAGTGCAAGGGGACTAGCGGGGGATGAGCAGTTCTTC
V: TRBV7-2; J: TRBJ1-2; size: .; D: .; CDR3: CASSEQALYYGYTF; DNA: TGTGCCAGCAGCGAACAGGCTTTGTACTATGGCTACACCTTC
V: TRBV30; J: TRBJ2-7; size: .; D: .; CDR3: CAWSTHKSRTISYEQYF; DNA: TGTGCCTGGAGCACACACAAGTCCCGGACCATATCCTACGAGCAGTACTTC
V: TRBV6-1; J: TRBJ1-6; size: few; D: .; CDR3: CASSRGERSPLHF; DNA: TGTGCCAGCAGTCGAGGGGAAAGGTCACCCCTCCACTTT
V: TRBV20-1; J: TRBJ2-3; size: .; D: TRBD1; CDR3: CSARGQGEIDTQYF; DNA: TGCAGTGCTAGGGGTCAGGGGGAGATAGATACGCAGTATTTT
V: TRBV19; J: TRBJ1-6; size: few; D: .; CDR3: CASSIRLGGDNSPLHF; DNA: TGTGCCAGTAGTATCCGCCTCGGGGGAGACAATTCACCCCTCCACTTT
V: TRBV10-3; J: TRBJ1-2; size: .; D: .; CDR3: CAITAENYGYTF; DNA: TGTGCCATCACGGCAGAGAACTATGGCTACACCTTC
V: TRBV27; J: TRBJ2-7; size: .; D: TRBD1; CDR3: CASSPSAWSGQNSYEQYF; DNA: TGTGCCAGCAGTCCATCGGCGTGGTCGGGACAGAATTCCTACGAGCAGTACTTC
V: TRBV20-1; J: TRBJ1-1; size: .; D: .; CDR3: CSAMEIYEAFF; DNA: TGCAGTGCTATGGAGATCTATGAAGCTTTCTTT
V: TRBV7-8; J: TRBJ2-3; size: .; D: TRBD2; CDR3: CASSSTSGRTSTDTQYF; DNA: TGTGCCAGCAGCTCGACTAGCGGGAGGACTAGCACAGATACGCAGTATTTT
V: TRBV6-1; J: TRBJ1-1; size: few; D: .; CDR3: CASNFYRNTEAFF; DNA: TGTGCCAGCAACTTTTACAGAAACACTGAAGCTTTCTTT
V: TRBV20-1; J: TRBJ2-3; size: .; D: .; CDR3: CSARGGSADTQYF; DNA: TGCAGTGCTAGAGGCGGTAGTGCAGATACGCAGTATTTT
V: TRBV28; J: TRBJ1-5; size: .; D: .; CDR3: CASSPSGGNRPQHF; DNA: TGTGCCAGCAGCCCCTCCGGTGGCAATCGGCCCCAGCATTTT
V: TRBV7-2; J: TRBJ1-1; size: .; D: .; CDR3: CASSQQGDTEAFF; DNA: TGTGCCAGCAGCCAACAGGGTGACACTGAAGCTTTCTTT
V: TRBV7-9; J: TRBJ2-5; size: few; D: TRBD2; CDR3: CASSPGTSGREQETQYF; DNA: TGTGCCAGCAGCCCGGGGACTAGCGGGAGGGAACAAGAGACCCAGTACTTC
V: TRBV7-2; J: TRBJ2-5; size: .; D: .; CDR3: CASSSRRTNQETQYF; DNA: TGTGCCAGCAGTTCACGACGGACGAACCAAGAGACCCAGTACTTC
V: TRBV6-1; J: TRBJ2-5; size: .; D: TRBD1; CDR3: CASSDRGQAGSQYF; DNA: TGTGCCAGCAGTGACAGGGGACAGGCGGGGAGCCAGTACTTC
V: TRBV7-6; J: TRBJ2-2; size: few; D: .; CDR3: CASSSTRGGGELFF; DNA: TGTGCCAGCAGCTCGACTAGAGGGGGCGGGGAGCTGTTTTTT
V: TRBV10-3; J: TRBJ1-2; size: .; D: .; CDR3: CAIASPGEGYTF; DNA: TGTGCCATCGCCTCCCCCGGGGAAGGCTACACCTTC
V: TRBV5-1; J: TRBJ2-5; size: .; D: TRBD2; CDR3: CASSSTPPGTRLKETQYF; DNA: TGCGCCAGCAGCTCGACACCCCCGGGGACTAGACTCAAAGAGACCCAGTACTTC
V: TRBV20-1; J: TRBJ1-5; size: .; D: TRBD1; CDR3: CSARENGQGLANQPQHF; DNA: TGCAGTGCTAGAGAAAACGGACAGGGGTTGGCAAATCAGCCCCAGCATTTT